This entry describes one TCR beta chain. What it binds is unknown. With a much larger clone just one base away, this may be a read error. Germline CDR1 SGHAT, CDR2 FQDESV (reference sequence). This CDR3 is 16 amino acids long. The V end was cut by 0 bases, the J end by 0 bases, with 11 bases between. The sample originates from a study of metastatic and nonmetastatic thyroid tumors. Looking at the study overall: Comparative analysis of repertoires was undertaken across blood and tumor or nodule tissue obtained from malignant and benign thyroid patients. Notes on the study in general: Across blood and tumor, TCR beta diversity in malignant thyroid tumors was reportedly significantly higher than in benign nodules.

Per the authors' pipeline: Across clinicopathological groups, CDR3 differences served as the basis for building a distant-metastasis classifier for papillary thyroid cancer. TCRdb called clones again from the PCR reads with MiXCR. It is TCRdb's table, rather than the study itself, that gives the V and J calls and clone size. The table has tens of thousands of clones, 16% seen once. Thyroid surgery was performed in patients who had received no treatment beforehand. The clonotype comes from a female donor with papillary thyroid cancer or a benign thyroid nodule (not recorded which). Some clones in this sample may be carry-over from other donors' samples. V and J are TRBV11-1 and TRBJ1-1; D unclear. Specimen: blood. The CDR3 nucleotides read TGTGCCAGCAGCTTAGCCCCGGGAGCGATGAACACTGAAGCTTTCTTT. As protein: CASSLAPGAMNTEAFF.